Listed below are T cell receptor beta chains from one sample, sequenced in a study of blood T cell repertoires in COVID-19. The assay was immunoSEQ multiplex PCR, and TCRdb's table has in-frame clones only and misses some. The sample records some 260,000 clones, roughly 88% being singletons. The source material was peripheral blood. Receptors were obtained from an elderly man with acute or convalescent COVID-19. CDR3s include the opening cysteine and the closing phenylalanine or tryptophan. The D gene is left open where the match is weak. A row's size may be missing; if present it is once, few, many or a size class.

CDR3	DNA	V	size	D	J
CASSLKTGRYGPSYEQYF	TGTGCCAGCAGCCTAAAGACAGGGCGCTACGGACCCTCCTACGAGCAGTACTTC	TRBV3-1/TRBV3-2	-	TRBD1	TRBJ2-7
CASNFRMDRGYFGYTF	TGTGCCAGCAACTTCCGCATGGACAGGGGGTATTTTGGCTACACCTTC	TRBV27	-	TRBD1	TRBJ1-2
CASSSDNTGGRTGGEQFF	TGTGCCAGCAGCTCGGACAATACAGGGGGCCGGACAGGCGGTGAGCAGTTCTTC	TRBV7-3	-	TRBD1	TRBJ2-1
CASSYSPYRGNEKLFF	TGTGCCAGCAGTTACTCACCCTATAGGGGTAATGAAAAACTGTTTTTT	TRBV6-5	few	-	TRBJ1-4
CASSNPAGAGEKLFF	TGTGCCAGCAGCAACCCGGCGGGGGCGGGAGAAAAACTGTTTTTT	TRBV5-6	-	-	TRBJ1-4
CASSLAGTGRSGELFF	TGTGCCAGCAGTCTGGCTGGGACAGGGAGGAGCGGGGAGCTGTTTTTT	TRBV7-8	-	TRBD1	TRBJ2-2
CASSNVGGQRFSGNTIYF	TGTGCCAGTAGCAATGTTGGCGGACAGCGATTCTCTGGAAACACCATATATTTT	TRBV19	-	-	TRBJ1-3
CASSLAATANYGYTF	TGTGCCAGCAGCTTGGCGGCGACAGCTAACTATGGCTACACCTTC	TRBV5-6	-	-	TRBJ1-2
CASSQGTQIYNEQFF	TGTGCCAGCAGCCAAGGAACACAGATTTACAATGAGCAGTTCTTC	TRBV3-1/TRBV3-2	-	-	TRBJ2-1
CASRPRRGQTYGYTF	TGTGCCAGCAGACCCCGTCGAGGGCAGACCTATGGCTACACCTTC	TRBV28	few	-	TRBJ1-2
CASSLGLAGGITYEQYF	TGTGCCAGCAGCCTGGGGCTAGCGGGGGGGATCACCTACGAGCAGTACTTC	TRBV5-4	-	TRBD2	TRBJ2-7
CASTRDRGSNQPQHF	TGTGCCAGCACCCGAGACAGGGGCTCCAATCAGCCCCAGCATTTT	TRBV6-6	-	TRBD1	TRBJ1-5
CASLTGLNEKLFF	TGTGCCAGCTTGACAGGGCTGAATGAAAAACTGTTTTTT	TRBV6-5	-	TRBD1	TRBJ1-4
CASSLAGGVNTEAFF	TGTGCCAGCAGCTTAGCAGGAGGGGTGAACACTGAAGCTTTCTTT	TRBV7-2	-	-	TRBJ1-1